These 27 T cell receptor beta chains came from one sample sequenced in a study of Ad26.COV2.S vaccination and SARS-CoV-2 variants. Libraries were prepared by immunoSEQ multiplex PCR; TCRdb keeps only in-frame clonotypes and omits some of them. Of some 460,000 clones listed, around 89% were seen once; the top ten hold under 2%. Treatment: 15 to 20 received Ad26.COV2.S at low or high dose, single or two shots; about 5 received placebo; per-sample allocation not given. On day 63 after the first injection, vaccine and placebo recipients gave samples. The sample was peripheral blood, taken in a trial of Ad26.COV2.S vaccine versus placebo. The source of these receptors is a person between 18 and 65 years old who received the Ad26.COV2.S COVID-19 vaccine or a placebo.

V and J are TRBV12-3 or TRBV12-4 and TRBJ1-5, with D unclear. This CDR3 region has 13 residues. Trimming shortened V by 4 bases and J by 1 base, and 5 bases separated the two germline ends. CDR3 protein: CASSYISNQPQHF. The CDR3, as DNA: TGTGCCAGCAGTTACATCAGCAATCAGCCCCAGCATTTT.

CDR3 sequence reads: CASTGGIAADTQYF. CDR3 DNA: TGTGCCAGCACGGGGGGAATAGCCGCAGATACGCAGTATTTT. This chain joins TRBV2 and TRBJ2-3; 7 positions agree with TRBD2. Trimming cost V 7 bases and J 4 bases; bases outside gene matches: 8. The CDR3 is 14 amino acids. From germline, CDR1 is SNHLY and CDR2 FYNNEI.

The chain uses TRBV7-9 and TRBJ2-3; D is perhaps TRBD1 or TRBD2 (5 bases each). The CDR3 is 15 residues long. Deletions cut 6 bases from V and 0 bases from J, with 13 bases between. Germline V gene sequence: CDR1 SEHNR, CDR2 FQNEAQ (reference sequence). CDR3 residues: CASRASGGSTDTQYF. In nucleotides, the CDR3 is TGTGCCAGCAGAGCTTCTGGGGGTAGCACAGATACGCAGTATTTT.

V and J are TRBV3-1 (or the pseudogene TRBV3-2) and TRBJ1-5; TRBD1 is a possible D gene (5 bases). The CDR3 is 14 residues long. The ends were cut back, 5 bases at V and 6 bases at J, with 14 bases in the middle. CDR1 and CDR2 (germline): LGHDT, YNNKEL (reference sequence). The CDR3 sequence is CASSARQGVQPQHF. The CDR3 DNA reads TGTGCCAGCAGCGCCCGGCAGGGCGTTCAGCCCCAGCATTTT.

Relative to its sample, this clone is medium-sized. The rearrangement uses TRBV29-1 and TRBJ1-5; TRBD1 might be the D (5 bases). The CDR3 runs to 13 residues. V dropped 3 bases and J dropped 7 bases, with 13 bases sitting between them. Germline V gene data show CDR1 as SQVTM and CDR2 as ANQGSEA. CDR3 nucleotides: TGCAGCGTTGAGCCGGGGGAAGGCCAGCCCCAGCATTTT. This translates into CSVEPGEGQPQHF.

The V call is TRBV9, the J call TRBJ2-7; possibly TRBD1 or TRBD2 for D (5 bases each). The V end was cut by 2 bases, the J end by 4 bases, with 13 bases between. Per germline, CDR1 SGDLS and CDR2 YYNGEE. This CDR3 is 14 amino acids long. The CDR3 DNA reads TGTGCCAGCAGCGTCACCGGGACGGAGTACGAGCAGTACTTC. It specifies CASSVTGTEYEQYF.

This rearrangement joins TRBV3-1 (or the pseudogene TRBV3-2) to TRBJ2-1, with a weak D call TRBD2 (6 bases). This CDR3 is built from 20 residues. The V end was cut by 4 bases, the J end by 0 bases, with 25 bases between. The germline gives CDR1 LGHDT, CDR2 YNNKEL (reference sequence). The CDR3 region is CASSRRYLPGLTSSYNEQFF. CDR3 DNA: TGTGCCAGCAGCCGGCGATACCTTCCGGGACTTACTAGCTCCTACAATGAGCAGTTCTTC.

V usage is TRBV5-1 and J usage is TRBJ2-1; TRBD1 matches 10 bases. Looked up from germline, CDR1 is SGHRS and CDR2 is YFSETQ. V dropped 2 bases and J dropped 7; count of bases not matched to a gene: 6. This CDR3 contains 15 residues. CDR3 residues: CASSFRDRGLNEQFF. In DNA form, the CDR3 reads TGCGCCAGCAGCTTTAGGGACAGGGGTTTGAATGAGCAGTTCTTC.

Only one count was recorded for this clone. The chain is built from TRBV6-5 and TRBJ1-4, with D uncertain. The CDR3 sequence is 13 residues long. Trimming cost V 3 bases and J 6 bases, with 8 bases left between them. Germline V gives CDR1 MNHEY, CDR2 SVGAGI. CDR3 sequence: CASSYRTDEKLFF. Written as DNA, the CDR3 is TGTGCCAGCAGTTATAGAACGGATGAAAAACTGTTTTTT.

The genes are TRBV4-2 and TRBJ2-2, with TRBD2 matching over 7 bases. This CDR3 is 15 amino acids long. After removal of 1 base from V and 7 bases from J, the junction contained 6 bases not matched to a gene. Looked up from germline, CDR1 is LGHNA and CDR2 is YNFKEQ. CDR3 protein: CASSQVGRRGGELFF. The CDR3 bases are TGTGCCAGCAGCCAAGTCGGGAGGAGGGGCGGGGAGCTGTTTTTT.

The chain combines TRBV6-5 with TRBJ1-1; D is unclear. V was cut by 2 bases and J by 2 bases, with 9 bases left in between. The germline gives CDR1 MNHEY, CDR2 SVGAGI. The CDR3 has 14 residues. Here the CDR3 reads CASSYHRQNTEAFF. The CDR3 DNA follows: TGTGCCAGCAGTTACCACAGACAAAACACTGAAGCTTTCTTT.

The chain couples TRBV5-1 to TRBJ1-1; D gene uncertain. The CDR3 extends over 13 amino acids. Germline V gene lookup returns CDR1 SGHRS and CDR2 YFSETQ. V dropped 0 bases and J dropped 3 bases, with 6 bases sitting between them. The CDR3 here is CASSLDRHTEAFF. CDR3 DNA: TGCGCCAGCAGCTTGGATCGGCACACTGAAGCTTTCTTT.

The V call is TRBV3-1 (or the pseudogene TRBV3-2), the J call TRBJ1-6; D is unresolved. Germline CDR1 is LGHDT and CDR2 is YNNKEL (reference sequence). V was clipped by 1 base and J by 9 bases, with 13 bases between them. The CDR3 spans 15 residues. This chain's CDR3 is CASSQGAGVGSPLHF. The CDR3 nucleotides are TGTGCCAGCAGCCAAGGTGCCGGGGTTGGTTCACCCCTCCACTTT.

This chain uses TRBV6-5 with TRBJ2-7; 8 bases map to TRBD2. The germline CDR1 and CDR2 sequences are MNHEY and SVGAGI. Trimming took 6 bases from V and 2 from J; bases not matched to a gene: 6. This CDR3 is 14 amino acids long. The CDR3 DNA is TGTGCCAGCAGCCAGACTAGCGTCACCTACGAGCAGTACTTC. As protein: CASSQTSVTYEQYF.

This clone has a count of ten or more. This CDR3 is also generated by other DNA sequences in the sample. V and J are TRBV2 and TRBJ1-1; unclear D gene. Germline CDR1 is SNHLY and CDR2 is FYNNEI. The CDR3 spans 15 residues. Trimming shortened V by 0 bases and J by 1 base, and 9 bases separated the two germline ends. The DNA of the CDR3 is TGTGCCAGCAGTGAAGCGCTTGGAGGGAACACTGAAGCTTTCTTT. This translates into CASSEALGGNTEAFF.

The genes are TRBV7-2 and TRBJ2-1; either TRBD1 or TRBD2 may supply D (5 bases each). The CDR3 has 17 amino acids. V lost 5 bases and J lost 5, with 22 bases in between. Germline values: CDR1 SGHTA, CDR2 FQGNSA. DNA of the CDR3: TGTGCCAGCAGCAAAAGTCCCGGGACGCTTTCTCACAATGAGCAGTTCTTC. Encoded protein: CASSKSPGTLSHNEQFF.

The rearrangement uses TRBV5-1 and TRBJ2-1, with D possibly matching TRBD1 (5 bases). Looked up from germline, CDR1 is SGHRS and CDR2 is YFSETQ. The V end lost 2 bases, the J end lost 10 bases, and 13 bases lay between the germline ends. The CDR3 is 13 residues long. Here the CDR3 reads CASSFVRGREQFF. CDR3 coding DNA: TGCGCCAGCAGCTTTGTTAGGGGTAGGGAGCAGTTCTTC.

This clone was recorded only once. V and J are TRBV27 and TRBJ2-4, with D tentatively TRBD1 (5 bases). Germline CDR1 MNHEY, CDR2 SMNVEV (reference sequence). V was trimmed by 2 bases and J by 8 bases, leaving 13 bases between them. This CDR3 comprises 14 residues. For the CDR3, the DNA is TGTGCCAGCAGTTTAAGTCCCCAAGGGGACATTCAGTACTTC. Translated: CASSLSPQGDIQYF.

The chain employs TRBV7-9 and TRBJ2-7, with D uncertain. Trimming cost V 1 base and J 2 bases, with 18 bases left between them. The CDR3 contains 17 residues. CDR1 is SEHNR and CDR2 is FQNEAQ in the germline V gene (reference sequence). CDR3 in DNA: TGTGCCAGCAGCTTAGTTTTCGAAACCGCTAGTGCCTACGAGCAGTACTTC. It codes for CASSLVFETASAYEQYF.

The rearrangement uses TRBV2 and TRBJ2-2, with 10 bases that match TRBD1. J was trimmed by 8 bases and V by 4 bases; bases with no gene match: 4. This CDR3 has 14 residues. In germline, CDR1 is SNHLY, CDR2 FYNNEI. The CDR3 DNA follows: TGTGCCAGCAGTGCCCGACAGGGGGCAGGGGAGCTGTTTTTT. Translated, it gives CASSARQGAGELFF.

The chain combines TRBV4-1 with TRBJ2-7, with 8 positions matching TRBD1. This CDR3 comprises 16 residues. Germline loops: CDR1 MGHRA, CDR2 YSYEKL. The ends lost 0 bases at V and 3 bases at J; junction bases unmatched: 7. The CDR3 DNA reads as TGCGCCAGCAGCCAAGATAGGACAGGGTTCGTCTACGAGCAGTACTTC. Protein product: CASSQDRTGFVYEQYF.

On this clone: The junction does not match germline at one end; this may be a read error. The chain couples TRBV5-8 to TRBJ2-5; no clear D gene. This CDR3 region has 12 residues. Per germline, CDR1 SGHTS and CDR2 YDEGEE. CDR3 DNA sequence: TGTGCCAGCAGCTTGGGAATTGTGGCTGGAAACTTC. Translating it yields CASSLGIVAGNF.

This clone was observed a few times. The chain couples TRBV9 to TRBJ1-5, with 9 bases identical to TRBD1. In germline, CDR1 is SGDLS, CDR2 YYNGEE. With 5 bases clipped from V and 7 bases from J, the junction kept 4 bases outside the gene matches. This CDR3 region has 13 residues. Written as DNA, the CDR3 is TGTGCCAGCAGTCCCGGACAGGGGCAGCCCCAGCATTTT. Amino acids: CASSPGQGQPQHF.

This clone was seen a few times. Here the CDR3 DNA reads TGTGCCATACTGGACAGTGGAAACACCATATATTTT. This encodes CAILDSGNTIYF. This chain joins TRBV2 and TRBJ1-3; D may be TRBD1 (6 bases). Per the germline V gene, CDR1 is SNHLY and CDR2 is FYNNEI. CDR3 length: 12 amino acids. Trimming shortened V by 10 bases and J by 3 bases, and 10 bases separated the two germline ends.

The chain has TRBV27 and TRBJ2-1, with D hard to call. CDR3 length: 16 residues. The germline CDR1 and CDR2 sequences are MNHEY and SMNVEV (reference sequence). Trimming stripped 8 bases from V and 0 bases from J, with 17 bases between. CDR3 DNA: TGTGCCAGCGCCCCTCTGGACCCGAGCTCCTACAATGAGCAGTTCTTC. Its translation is CASAPLDPSSYNEQFF.

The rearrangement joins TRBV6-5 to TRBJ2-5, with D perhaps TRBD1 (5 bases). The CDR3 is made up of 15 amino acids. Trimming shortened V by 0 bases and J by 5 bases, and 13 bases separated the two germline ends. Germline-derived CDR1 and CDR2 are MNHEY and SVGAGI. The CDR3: CASSYSSAGSETQYF. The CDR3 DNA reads TGTGCCAGCAGTTACTCGAGTGCAGGGTCGGAGACCCAGTACTTC.

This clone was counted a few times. DNA for the CDR3: TGTGCCAGCAGTCGAGGACAGGGGCAGGATGGCTACACCTTC. It encodes CASSRGQGQDGYTF. The J gene is TRBJ1-2, the V gene TRBV6-5, with TRBD1 identical over 9 bases. Unmatched junction bases numbered 7, after V lost 5 bases and J lost 6 bases. Germline V lookup: CDR1 MNHEY, CDR2 SVGAGI. The CDR3 has 14 amino acids.